One and the same sample provided the 13 T cell receptor beta chains below, sequenced in a study of monozygotic twins with inflammatory bowel disease. TCRdb re-called the 5' RACE reads and catalogs CDR3 proteins one per entry, DNA excluded. Here the sample table reports fewer than 350,000 distinct CDR3 sequences. Sequencing was done on a sample of blood. The receptors shown here come from a human donor with ulcerative colitis or Crohn's disease, or a healthy co-twin of an affected twin (not recorded which).

The V and J genes are TRBV7-9 and TRBJ2-7. This CDR3 is built from 13 residues. Germline V gene sequence: CDR1 SEHNR, CDR2 FQNEAQ (reference sequence). This CDR3 is CASSFTQSYEQYF. Using reference TRBV7-9 and TRBJ2-7 for the parts outside the CDR3, the full variable domain is DTGVSQNPRHKITKRGQNVTFRCDPISEHNRLYWYRQTLGQGPEFLTYFQNEAQLEKSRLLSDRFSAERPKGSFSTLEIQRTEQGDSAMYLCASSFTQSYEQYFGPGTRLTVT.

This chain's CDR3 is CAWRALRDRVTEAFF. The genes are TRBV30 and TRBJ1-1. The CDR3 is made up of 15 amino acids. Germline lookup yields CDR1 GTSNPN and CDR2 SVGIG (reference sequence).

The V gene is TRBV5-1, the J gene TRBJ2-5; absent DNA, TCRdb's TRBD1 call cannot be checked. Per the germline V gene, CDR1 is SGHRS and CDR2 is YFSETQ. CDR3 length: 16 amino acids. This chain's CDR3 is CASSLDSAGGRETQYF.

The rearrangement uses TRBV5-1 and TRBJ2-2; the TCRdb call, TRBD1, lacks DNA for checking. CDR1 and CDR2 (germline): SGHRS, YFSETQ. The CDR3 is 15 residues long. CDR3 loop: CASSEQGRDTGELFF.

The J gene is TRBJ1-5, the V gene TRBV5-1. The V gene's germline CDR1 is SGHRS and CDR2 YFSETQ. The length of the CDR3 is 15 residues. The CDR3 loop reads CASSLGSHDGQPQHF.

The rearrangement uses TRBV20-1 and TRBJ1-5; as DNA is missing, the TRBD1 call by TCRdb cannot be tested. The length of the CDR3 is 15 residues. Germline CDR1 reads DFQATT; CDR2 reads SNEGSKA (reference sequence). The CDR3 sequence is CSARDRHQGNQPQHF.

The chain employs TRBV6-5 and TRBJ2-7. In germline, CDR1 is MNHEY, CDR2 SVGAGI. This CDR3 is 15 amino acids long. The CDR3 here is CASSYSKSAPYEQYF.

The chain recombines TRBV5-1 with TRBJ2-5; TCRdb lists TRBD2, though no DNA is available to test this call. This CDR3 has 14 residues. Germline-derived CDR1 and CDR2 are SGHRS and YFSETQ. This CDR3 reads CASRLGLAQETQYF.

This CDR3 is CAVLASGGYTDTQYF. This chain joins TRBV6-1 and TRBJ2-3; lacking DNA, the TRBD2 call made by TCRdb goes unchecked. The germline V gene has CDR1 MNHNS and CDR2 SASEGT. The CDR3 has 15 amino acids.

The chain combines TRBV10-3 with TRBJ1-2. This CDR3 has 14 amino acids. In germline, CDR1 is ENHRY, CDR2 SYGVKD. The CDR3 is CAISEVSIDYGYTF.

The V and J genes are TRBV5-4 and TRBJ1-1; TCRdb names TRBD1, which stays unverified in the absence of DNA. Germline CDR1 SGHNT, CDR2 YYREEE (reference sequence). CDR3 length: 16 residues. The CDR3 region is CASRGRAGEWNTEAFF.

The rearrangement links TRBV9 to TRBJ1-1. Germline V gene lookup returns CDR1 SGDLS and CDR2 YYNGEE. This CDR3 is built from 14 residues. The CDR3 loop is CASSAYPEDTEAFF.

The chain links TRBV29-1 to TRBJ2-7. CDR3 size: 13 residues. Germline V gives CDR1 SQVTM, CDR2 ANQGSEA. This CDR3 reads CSVERISSYEQYF.